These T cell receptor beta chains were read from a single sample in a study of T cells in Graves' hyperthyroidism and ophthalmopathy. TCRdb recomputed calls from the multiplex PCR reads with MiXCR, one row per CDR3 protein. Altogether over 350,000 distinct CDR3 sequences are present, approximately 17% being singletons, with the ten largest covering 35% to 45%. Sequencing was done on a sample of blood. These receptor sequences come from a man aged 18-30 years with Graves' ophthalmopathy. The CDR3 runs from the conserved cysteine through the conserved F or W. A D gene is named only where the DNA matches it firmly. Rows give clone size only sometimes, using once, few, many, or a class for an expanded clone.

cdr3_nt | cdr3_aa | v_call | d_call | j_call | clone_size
TGTGCCAGCAGTGACGCTAGCGGGGGTATTTATACGCAGTATTTT | CASSDASGGIYTQYF | TRBV6-1 | TRBD2 | TRBJ2-3 | NA
TGTGCCAGTGGACGGATTGAAGCTTTCTTT | CASGRIEAFF | TRBV2 | NA | TRBJ1-1 | many
TGTGCCAGCTGTCCGGACAGGGGGCTTTATGAGCAGTTCTTC | CASCPDRGLYEQFF | TRBV6-1 | TRBD1 | TRBJ2-1 | NA
TGTGCCAGCAGCTTATTCTCGGGAGAGACCCAGTACTTC | CASSLFSGETQYF | TRBV7-6 | NA | TRBJ2-5 | many
TGTGCCAGCAGCCCAGGGAGCACCGGGGAGCTGTTTTTT | CASSPGSTGELFF | TRBV4-2 | NA | TRBJ2-2 | NA
TGCAGTGCTAGGTCGCTGAACACTGAAGCTTTCTTT | CSARSLNTEAFF | TRBV20-1 | NA | TRBJ1-1 | many
TGTGCCAGCAGCCAAGGCCATCAGCCCCAGCATTTT | CASSQGHQPQHF | TRBV3-1 | NA | TRBJ1-5 | many
TGTGCCAGCTGTCACGGGGCCGAAAAACTGTTTTTT | CASCHGAEKLFF | TRBV12-3/TRBV12-4 | NA | TRBJ1-4 | many
TGTGCCAGCAGTGCGATGGGTGGCAATCAGCCCCAGCATTTT | CASSAMGGNQPQHF | TRBV6-1 | NA | TRBJ1-5 | few
TGCGCCAGCAGCTTGGAAGGGAGCTGGGATCAGCCCCAGCATTTT | CASSLEGSWDQPQHF | TRBV5-1 | NA | TRBJ1-5 | many
TGTGCCAGCACCGTTTTTATGGACAGGGTAGTGGGGGAGCAGTACTTC | CASTVFMDRVVGEQYF | TRBV7-8 | TRBD1 | TRBJ2-7 | NA
TGTGCCAGCAGTTTGCAAGCAGGGGAAAATTCACCCCTCCACTTT | CASSLQAGENSPLHF | TRBV12-3/TRBV12-4 | NA | TRBJ1-6 | many
TGTGCCAGCAGCCAACGCGGACAGGGCGCTACACCCCTCCACTTT | CASSQRGQGATPLHF | TRBV3-1 | TRBD1 | TRBJ1-6 | many
TGTGCCACCAGTGATTTGAAACGGAACTATGGCTACACCTTC | CATSDLKRNYGYTF | TRBV24-1 | NA | TRBJ1-2 | many
TGTGCCAGCAGCTCCGAATTGGGACTAGCGGGGAAAGTGTTGGCCAAAAACATTCAGTACTTC | CASSSELGLAGKVLAKNIQYF | TRBV7-9 | TRBD2 | TRBJ2-4 | NA
TGTGCCAGCAGCCAGGGGAAAAGCTCCGACAGGCTAACGGAGACCCAGTACTTC | CASSQGKSSDRLTETQYF | TRBV3-1 | NA | TRBJ2-5 | NA
TGTGCCAGCAGTTTGGCTAGCGGGGCATACAATGAGCAGTTCTTC | CASSLASGAYNEQFF | TRBV6-1 | TRBD2 | TRBJ2-1 | many
TGTGCCACCTCTAAGGGGGCGCGAACCGGGGAGCTGTTTTTT | CATSKGARTGELFF | TRBV27 | TRBD1 | TRBJ2-2 | few
TGTGCCAGCAGCTTAGGGGGGGGCAGAGATCAGCCCCAGCATTTT | CASSLGGGRDQPQHF | TRBV7-9 | NA | TRBJ1-5 | many
TGTGCCAGCAGTTGGACTGACTATGGCTACACCTTC | CASSWTDYGYTF | TRBV28 | NA | TRBJ1-2 | many
TGCAGTGCTAGCCCCCCCCAGACAGGGGGAAACTACAATGAGCAGTTCTTC | CSASPPQTGGNYNEQFF | TRBV20-1 | TRBD1 | TRBJ2-1 | NA
TGTGCCAGCAGTTTACCGGGGGACTCCTACGAGCAGTACTTC | CASSLPGDSYEQYF | TRBV28 | NA | TRBJ2-7 | many
TGTGCCAGCAGTTTATCTATAGAATGGTACACCTTC | CASSLSIEWYTF | TRBV28 | NA | TRBJ1-2 | NA
TGTGCCACCAGTGAAACGGGGCGGGGGACCTACGAGCAGTACTTC | CATSETGRGTYEQYF | TRBV24-1 | TRBD2 | TRBJ2-7 | NA
TGTGCCAGCTCACCACCGATGCAGGGGTACTATGGCTACACCTTC | CASSPPMQGYYGYTF | TRBV18 | NA | TRBJ1-2 | few
TGTGCCAGCAGTTTATCGGGGGCGGGGTATGGCTACACCTTC | CASSLSGAGYGYTF | TRBV28 | NA | TRBJ1-2 | many
TGTGCTAGCAGCCAGAAGGGGTCTACAGGGCTGGAGACCCAGTACTTC | CASSQKGSTGLETQYF | TRBV7-7 | NA | TRBJ2-5 | NA
TGTGCCAGCAGTTACCCAGAAACACAGGGCTGGGAGGACACCGGGGAGCTGTTTTTT | CASSYPETQGWEDTGELFF | TRBV6-5 | NA | TRBJ2-2 | few
TGTGCCAGCAGCTTTGTCACAGATACGCAGTATTTT | CASSFVTDTQYF | TRBV7-9 | NA | TRBJ2-3 | many
TGTGCCACGCAGGGGGCCAAAGATACGCAGTATTTT | CATQGAKDTQYF | TRBV5-6 | TRBD1 | TRBJ2-3 | few
TGTGCCAGCAGCGTAGGGGGTAGCGGGGGTTCGACCTACGAGCAGTACTTC | CASSVGGSGGSTYEQYF | TRBV9 | TRBD2 | TRBJ2-7 | many
TGTGCCAGCAGCTTGGTACTTAGCGGGGGGCGGGGTGAGCAGTTCTTC | CASSLVLSGGRGEQFF | TRBV7-6 | TRBD2 | TRBJ2-1 | NA
TGTGCCAGCAGCCAAATTAGAGGGGGCGCGAACCACGAGCAGTACTTC | CASSQIRGGANHEQYF | TRBV3-1 | TRBD1 | TRBJ2-7 | many
TGTGCCAGCAGCTTGGTGGTAGGCCAAGAGACCCAGTACTTC | CASSLVVGQETQYF | TRBV5-6 | NA | TRBJ2-5 | many
TGTGCCAGCATTCTCCGGGGGTTAAACACCGGGGAGCTGTTTTTT | CASILRGLNTGELFF | TRBV12-3/TRBV12-4 | NA | TRBJ2-2 | many
TGTGCCAGCGCCCGGGGGGGGCCCCAAGAGACCCAGTACTTC | CASARGGPQETQYF | TRBV6-1 | TRBD2 | TRBJ2-5 | NA
TGTGCCAGCAGCCAAGGATCTAATAGCAATCAGCCCCAGCATTTT | CASSQGSNSNQPQHF | TRBV4-2 | NA | TRBJ1-5 | NA
TGTGCCACCAGCAGGCGGGGGGGCCTCGATGAGCAGTTCTTC | CATSRRGGLDEQFF | TRBV15 | TRBD2 | TRBJ2-1 | NA
TGCAGTGCTCACGAGACAGGGAACTCCTACGAGCAGTACTTC | CSAHETGNSYEQYF | TRBV20-1 | TRBD1 | TRBJ2-7 | NA
TGTGCCAGCAGCTCCTGGCAGACCGGGGAAAAACTGTTTTTT | CASSSWQTGEKLFF | TRBV11-3 | NA | TRBJ1-4 | many
TGTGCCAGCAGTCACCAGGACAGGTCCTACGAGCAGTACTTC | CASSHQDRSYEQYF | TRBV6-1 | TRBD1 | TRBJ2-7 | NA
TGCAGTGCTAGAGAATCGGGGAAGGGGTTCGAGCAGTACTTC | CSARESGKGFEQYF | TRBV20-1 | NA | TRBJ2-7 | many
TGTGCCAGCAGCTCCGTTAGGGGTGGTGGCGAGCAGTACTTC | CASSSVRGGGEQYF | TRBV11-2 | NA | TRBJ2-7 | many
TGTGCCAGCAGTGATCCGGGACAGGGGACCTACGAGCAGTACTTC | CASSDPGQGTYEQYF | TRBV2 | TRBD1 | TRBJ2-7 | many
TGCGCCAGCAGCTTGGGGGGCCGGGGGAGCAACTATGGCTACACCTTC | CASSLGGRGSNYGYTF | TRBV5-1 | NA | TRBJ1-2 | NA
TGCAGTGCCAACCGACGGGGCGGGACGAGCTCCTACAATGAGCAGTTCTTC | CSANRRGGTSSYNEQFF | TRBV20-1 | NA | TRBJ2-1 | few
TGTGCCAGCAGCCCCTTGTGGGGGAACTATGGCTACACCTTC | CASSPLWGNYGYTF | TRBV5-6 | NA | TRBJ1-2 | many
TGTGCCAGCACCTTACACCTTGGGACAGGGGCCCGGGACACTGAAGCTTTCTTT | CASTLHLGTGARDTEAFF | TRBV28 | TRBD1 | TRBJ1-1 | many
TGTGCCAGCAGTCTTTGGGCGGATGGCTACACCTTC | CASSLWADGYTF | TRBV6-2/TRBV6-3 | NA | TRBJ1-2 | many
TGCGCCAGCAGCCTAAATGAGGACAATAGCAATCAGCCCCAGCATTTT | CASSLNEDNSNQPQHF | TRBV4-1 | NA | TRBJ1-5 | NA
TGTGCCAGCAGCTCCGACAGAGAAGGCTACACCTTC | CASSSDREGYTF | TRBV6-1 | NA | TRBJ1-2 | many
TGTGCCAGCAGTGTTGGACAGGGGGATGAGCAGTTCTTC | CASSVGQGDEQFF | TRBV25-1 | TRBD1 | TRBJ2-1 | NA
TGTGCCAGCAGTGGGGCTAGCGGGGGAACCACAGATACGCAGTATTTT | CASSGASGGTTDTQYF | TRBV2 | TRBD2 | TRBJ2-3 | many
TGTGCCAGCAGTGTCCCCGGGACGGAGAACCATCAGCCCCAGCATTTT | CASSVPGTENHQPQHF | TRBV2 | NA | TRBJ1-5 | many
TGTGCCAGCAGTTTATCCCCGGGACCCTCTGCTTGGGAGCAGTACTTC | CASSLSPGPSAWEQYF | TRBV28 | NA | TRBJ2-7 | many